This TCR beta chain is drawn from a study of T cell repertoires in cytomegalovirus infection. Via MiXCR, TCRdb re-called the reads, giving one row per CDR3 protein. The sample has under 150,000 distinct CDR3 sequences, 20% to 30% seen once. Note on this clonotype: The antigen is unknown.

The sequenced sample consisted of PBMCs, sequenced either directly or after in vitro stimulation (not recorded which). This TCR was sampled from a human donor in good health (CMV status not recorded). Some clones in this sample may be carry-over from other donors' samples.

As DNA, the CDR3 is TGTGCCAGCAGCCAACGTACGGACGGAGGGACTAGCGGGTACCCAGGGCAGTTCTTC. This gives the protein CASSQRTDGGTSGYPGQFF. This chain connects TRBV4-2 to TRBJ2-1; 12 nucleotides align to TRBD2. Losses at the gene ends were 2 bases for V and 12 bases for J; bases not matched to a gene: 20. The germline gives CDR1 LGHNA, CDR2 YNFKEQ. The CDR3 loop spans 19 amino acids.